This T cell receptor (beta chain) was observed in a study of immune characterization of retroperitoneal liposarcoma. One entry per CDR3 protein, called by TCRdb with MiXCR from the PCR reads. The data show about 10,000 distinct CDR3 sequences, about 39% seen once. A few counts support this clonotype. The junction had 3 bases not matched to a gene; V was cut back by 4 bases and J by 0 bases. The CDR3 length is 14 residues. The sequenced sample was tumor tissue. This TCR was sampled from a male donor with retroperitoneal liposarcoma. This chain links TRBV12-3 or TRBV12-4 with TRBJ2-7; 7 bases match TRBD1. CDR3 DNA: TGTGCCAGCAGTTCCGGGGACAGCTCCTACGAGCAGTACTTC. Residues: CASSSGDSSYEQYF.